Listed here is a single TCR beta chain. Its target is not known. Only in-frame clones appear in the TCRdb table, and some are missing; sequencing was by immunoSEQ multiplex PCR. The top ten clones hold roughly 0.06% of a sample with under 650,000 clones, roughly 95% of them seen once. This sample is drawn from a study of shared clonotypes between healthy human individuals. In germline, CDR1 is MDHEN, CDR2 SYDVKM. Trimming pared 8 bases from V and 7 bases from J, leaving 15 bases between. This CDR3 has 13 amino acids. Investigators divided CD4+ cells into CD45RA+ naive and CD45RA-negative memory subsets. Findings of the study overall: A reduction in generation probabilities was seen for non-shared clonotypes relative to those shared by all four donors. A small donor pool kept down the genetic and exposure-history diversity that was represented.

The material sequenced was naive CD4+ T cells sorted from blood. Subset of the sample: CD45RA+ positively selected. The sequence was obtained from a woman in her twenties or thirties in good health. V is TRBV28 and J is TRBJ1-3; D is perhaps TRBD1 (6 bases). The CDR3, as DNA: TGTGCCAGCGTCACAGGGAACTCGAACACCATATATTTT. The encoded protein is CASVTGNSNTIYF.